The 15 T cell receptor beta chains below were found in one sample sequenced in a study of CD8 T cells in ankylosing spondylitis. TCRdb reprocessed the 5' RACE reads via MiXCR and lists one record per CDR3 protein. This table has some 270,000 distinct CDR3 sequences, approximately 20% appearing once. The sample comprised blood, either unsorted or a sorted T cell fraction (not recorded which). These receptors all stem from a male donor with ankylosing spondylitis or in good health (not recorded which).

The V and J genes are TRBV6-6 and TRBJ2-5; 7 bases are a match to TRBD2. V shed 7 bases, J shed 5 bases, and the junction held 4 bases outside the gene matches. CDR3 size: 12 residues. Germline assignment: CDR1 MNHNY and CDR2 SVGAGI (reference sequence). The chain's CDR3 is CASTMGGETQYF. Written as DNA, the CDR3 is TGTGCCAGCACCATGGGAGGGGAGACCCAGTACTTC.

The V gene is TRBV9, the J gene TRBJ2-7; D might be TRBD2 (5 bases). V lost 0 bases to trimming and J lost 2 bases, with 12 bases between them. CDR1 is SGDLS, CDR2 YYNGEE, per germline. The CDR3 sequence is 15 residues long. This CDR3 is CASSVAPGSAYEQYF. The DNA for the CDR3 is TGTGCCAGCAGCGTAGCTCCGGGTAGCGCCTACGAGCAGTACTTC.

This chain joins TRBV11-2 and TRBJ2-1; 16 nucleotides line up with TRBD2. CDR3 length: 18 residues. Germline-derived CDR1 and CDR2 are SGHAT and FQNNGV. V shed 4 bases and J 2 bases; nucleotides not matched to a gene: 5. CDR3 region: CASSSGTSGRVPYNEQFF. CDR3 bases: TGTGCCAGCAGCTCGGGGACTAGCGGGAGGGTACCCTACAATGAGCAGTTCTTC.

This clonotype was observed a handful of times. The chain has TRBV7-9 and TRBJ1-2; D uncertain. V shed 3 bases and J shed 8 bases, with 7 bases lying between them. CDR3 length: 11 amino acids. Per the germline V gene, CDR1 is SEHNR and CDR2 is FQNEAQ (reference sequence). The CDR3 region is CASSFSGGYTF. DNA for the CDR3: TGTGCCAGCAGCTTTAGCGGCGGCTACACCTTC.

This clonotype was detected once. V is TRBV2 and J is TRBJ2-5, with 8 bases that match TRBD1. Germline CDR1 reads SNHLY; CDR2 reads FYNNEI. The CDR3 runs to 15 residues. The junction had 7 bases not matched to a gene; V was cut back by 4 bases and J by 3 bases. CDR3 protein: CASSVDRELEETQYF. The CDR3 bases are TGTGCCAGCAGTGTGGACAGGGAATTGGAAGAGACCCAGTACTTC.

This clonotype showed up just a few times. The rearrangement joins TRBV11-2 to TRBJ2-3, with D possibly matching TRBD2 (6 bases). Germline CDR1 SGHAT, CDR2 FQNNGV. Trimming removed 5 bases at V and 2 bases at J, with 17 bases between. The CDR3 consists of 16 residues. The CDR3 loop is CASSVGTPITTDTQYF. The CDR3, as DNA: TGTGCCAGCAGCGTCGGGACTCCCATAACCACAGATACGCAGTATTTT.

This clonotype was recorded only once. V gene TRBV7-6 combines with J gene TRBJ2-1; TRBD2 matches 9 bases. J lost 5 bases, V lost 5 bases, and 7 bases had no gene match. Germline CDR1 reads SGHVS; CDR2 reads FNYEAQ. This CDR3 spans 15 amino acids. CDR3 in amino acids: CASSRGRALDNEQFF. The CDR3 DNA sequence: TGTGCCAGCAGCCGCGGGAGGGCCCTCGACAATGAGCAGTTCTTC. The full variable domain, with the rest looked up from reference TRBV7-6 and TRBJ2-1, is GAGVSQSPRYKVTKRGQDVALRCDPISGHVSLYWYRQALGQGPEFLTYFNYEAQQDKSGLPNDRFSAERPEGSISTLTIQRTEQRDSAMYRCASSRGRALDNEQFFGPGTRLTVL.

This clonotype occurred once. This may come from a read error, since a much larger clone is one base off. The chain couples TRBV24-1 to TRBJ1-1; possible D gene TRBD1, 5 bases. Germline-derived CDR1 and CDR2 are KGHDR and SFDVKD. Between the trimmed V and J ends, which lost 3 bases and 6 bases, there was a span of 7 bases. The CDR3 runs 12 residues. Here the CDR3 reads CATSDGGAEAFF. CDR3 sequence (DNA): TGTGCCACCAGTGATGGGGGGGCTGAAGCTTTCTTT.

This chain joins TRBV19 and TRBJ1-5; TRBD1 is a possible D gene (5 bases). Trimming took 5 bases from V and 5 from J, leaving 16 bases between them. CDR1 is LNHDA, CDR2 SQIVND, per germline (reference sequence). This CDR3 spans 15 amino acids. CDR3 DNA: TGTGCCAGTAGTCCACAGACAGCCATTCATCAGCCCCAGCATTTT. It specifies CASSPQTAIHQPQHF.

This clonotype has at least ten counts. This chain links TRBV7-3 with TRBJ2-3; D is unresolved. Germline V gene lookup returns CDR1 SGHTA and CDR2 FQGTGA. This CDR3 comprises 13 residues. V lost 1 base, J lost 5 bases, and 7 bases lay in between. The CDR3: CASSLIGEDTQYF. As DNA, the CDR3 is TGTGCCAGCAGCTTAATTGGGGAAGATACGCAGTATTTT.

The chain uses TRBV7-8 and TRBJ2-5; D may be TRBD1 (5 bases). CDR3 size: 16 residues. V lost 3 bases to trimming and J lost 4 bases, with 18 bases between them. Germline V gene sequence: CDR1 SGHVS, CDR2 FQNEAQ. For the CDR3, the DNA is TGTGCCAGCAGCTTGGAAGGACACAGCCTGGGAGAGACCCAGTACTTC. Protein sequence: CASSLEGHSLGETQYF.

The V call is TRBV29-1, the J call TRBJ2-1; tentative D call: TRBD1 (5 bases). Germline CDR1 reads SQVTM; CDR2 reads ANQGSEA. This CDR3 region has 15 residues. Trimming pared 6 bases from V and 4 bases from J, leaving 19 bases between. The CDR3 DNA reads TGCAGCGTCGTACTAATCGGACAAGCTTACAATGAGCAGTTCTTC. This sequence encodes CSVVLIGQAYNEQFF.

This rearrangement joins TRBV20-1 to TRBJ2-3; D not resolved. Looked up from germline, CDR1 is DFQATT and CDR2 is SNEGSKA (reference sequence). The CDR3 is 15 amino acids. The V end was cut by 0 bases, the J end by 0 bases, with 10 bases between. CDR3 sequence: CSARDLADSTDTQYF. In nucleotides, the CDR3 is TGCAGTGCTAGAGATCTGGCGGATAGCACAGATACGCAGTATTTT.

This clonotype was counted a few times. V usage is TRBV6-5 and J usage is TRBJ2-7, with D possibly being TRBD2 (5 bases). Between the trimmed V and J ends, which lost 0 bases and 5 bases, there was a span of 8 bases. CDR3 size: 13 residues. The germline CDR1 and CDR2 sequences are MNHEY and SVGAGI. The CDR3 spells CASSYSGGHEQYF. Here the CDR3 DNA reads TGTGCCAGCAGTTACTCGGGCGGGCACGAGCAGTACTTC.

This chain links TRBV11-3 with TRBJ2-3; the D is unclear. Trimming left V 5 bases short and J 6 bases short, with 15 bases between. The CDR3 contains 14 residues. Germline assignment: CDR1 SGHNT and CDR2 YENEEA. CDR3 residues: CASSRTGRIDTQYF. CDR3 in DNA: TGTGCCAGCAGCCGGACCGGGCGAATTGATACGCAGTATTTT. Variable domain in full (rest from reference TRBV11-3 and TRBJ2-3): EAGVVQSPRYKIIEKKQPVAFWCNPISGHNTLYWYLQNLGQGPELLIRYENEEAVDDSQLPKDRFSAERLKGVDSTLKIQPAELGDSAVYLCASSRTGRIDTQYFGPGTRLTVL.